The rows below give T cell receptor beta chains drawn from one sample of a study of blood T cell repertoires in COVID-19. The protocol was immunoSEQ multiplex PCR, while the TCRdb copy is restricted to in-frame clones and leaves out a portion. This table has 64,000 or so clones, roughly 93% appearing once. The material sequenced was peripheral blood. The receptors were gathered from a human donor in a cohort sampled during active COVID-19. Each CDR3 is given with its conserved first and last residue. D genes are given only for firm matches.

>TRBD1|TRBV11-2
CASSSTGTVYSPLHF
>TRBD2|TRBV24-1
CATRRTSGVGELFF
>NA|TRBV2
CASSDSAYEQYF
>TRBD2|TRBV9
CASSAGLAYEQYF
>TRBD2|TRBV4-1
CASSRRDYYNEQFF
>TRBD1|TRBV28
CASRAPPGQGVYEQYF
>NA|TRBV11-3
CASSISWGHSDTQYF
>NA|TRBV24-1
CATSDQGQRYTDTQYF
>NA|TRBV9
CASSSGVGELDAFF
>TRBD2|TRBV7-3
CASSLTGLAQETQYF
>NA|TRBV11-3
CASSYGGATYEQYF
>TRBD1|TRBV6-5
CASSHIRTGSTEQYF
>NA|TRBV9
CASSVSTEQFEKLFF
>TRBD1|TRBV6-6
CASSSGQGKHGYTF
>TRBD2|TRBV4-3
CASSQGLAGESLTYEQYF
>TRBD1|TRBV7-2
CASSLSGGIDEQYF
>NA|TRBV5-5
CASSLVGRIHGGTF
>NA|TRBV29-1
CSVEDSWSGATYEQYF
>NA|TRBV11-2
CASSLDGGGKPQHF
>NA|TRBV9
CASSVVPGAYDEQFF
>TRBD1|TRBV7-2
CASSLAWDSYYGYTF
>NA|TRBV4-3
CASSQEPPRLGDEQFF
>TRBD1|TRBV7-2
CASSLTGAKNIQYF
>NA|TRBV5-1
CASSRGEPNEKLFF
>TRBD2|TRBV10-3
CAIKREEAYEQYF
>TRBD2|TRBV9
CASSVALWGLAGNEQFF
>NA|TRBV6-6
CASSYDSSGNTIYF
>TRBD2|TRBV11-2
CASSLDQRDKYF
>NA|TRBV7-2
CASSLGTGNYGYTF
>NA|TRBV9
CASSVVVQADTEAFF
>NA|TRBV14
CASSQDYTDTQYF
>NA|TRBV7-2
CASSSYSTNEKLFF
>TRBD1|TRBV10-2
CASSGGDRASLSTDTQYF
>TRBD1|TRBV7-9
CASSQLGQGQETQYF
>NA|TRBV6-6
CASSYRQEDQPQHF
>TRBD1|TRBV4-3
CASSQAATGGFATNEKLFF
>NA|TRBV6-4
CASSEVSRGLYEQYF
>NA|TRBV5-4
CASSLLANEQYF
>NA|TRBV7-8
CASSLGAAEAFF
>NA|TRBV6-1
CASSAAPTGPTTSGNTIYF
>NA|TRBV18
CASSPSGGRGTEAFF
>NA|TRBV11-1
CASSLGLAQYQETQYF
>TRBD1|TRBV28
CASSYPGQGTYEQYF
>NA|TRBV12-2
CASRLPPGHQQETQYF
>NA|TRBV27
CASSLSGGNQPQHF